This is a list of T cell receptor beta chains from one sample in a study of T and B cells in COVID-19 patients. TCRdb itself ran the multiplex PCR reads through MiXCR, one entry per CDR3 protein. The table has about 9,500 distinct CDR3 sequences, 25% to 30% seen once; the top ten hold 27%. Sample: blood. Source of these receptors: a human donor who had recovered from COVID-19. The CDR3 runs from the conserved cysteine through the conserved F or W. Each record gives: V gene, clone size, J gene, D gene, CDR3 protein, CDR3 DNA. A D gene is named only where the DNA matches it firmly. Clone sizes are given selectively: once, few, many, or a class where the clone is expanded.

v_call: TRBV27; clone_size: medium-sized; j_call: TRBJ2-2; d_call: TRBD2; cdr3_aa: CASSSAGGLTGELFF; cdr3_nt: TGTGCCAGCAGTTCAGCGGGAGGACTGACCGGGGAGCTGTTTTTT
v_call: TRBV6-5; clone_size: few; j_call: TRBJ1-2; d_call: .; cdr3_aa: CASSGPGDGYTF; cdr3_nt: TGTGCCAGCAGTGGACCCGGGGATGGCTACACCTTC
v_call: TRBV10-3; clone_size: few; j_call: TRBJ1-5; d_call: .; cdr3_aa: CAISESGGPYSNQPQHF; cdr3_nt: TGTGCCATCAGTGAGTCGGGAGGGCCCTATAGCAATCAGCCCCAGCATTTT
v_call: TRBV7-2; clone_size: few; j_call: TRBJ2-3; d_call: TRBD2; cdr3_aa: CASSRRTSLNTQYF; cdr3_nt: TGTGCCAGCAGCCGCAGGACTAGTCTTAATACGCAGTATTTT
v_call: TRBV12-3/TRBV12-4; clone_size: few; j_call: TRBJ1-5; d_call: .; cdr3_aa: CASRIGTTGNQPQHF; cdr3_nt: TGTGCCAGCAGGATCGGGACCACGGGCAATCAGCCCCAGCATTTT
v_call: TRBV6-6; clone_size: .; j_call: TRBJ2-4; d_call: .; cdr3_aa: CASRGSPENIQYF; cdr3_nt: TGTGCCAGCAGGGGAAGCCCCGAAAACATTCAGTACTTC
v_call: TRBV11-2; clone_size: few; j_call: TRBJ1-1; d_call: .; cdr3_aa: CASRNTENTEAFF; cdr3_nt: TGTGCCAGCAGGAATACAGAGAACACTGAAGCTTTCTTT
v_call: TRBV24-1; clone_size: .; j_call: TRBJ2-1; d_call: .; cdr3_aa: CATSEGPPGTEQFF; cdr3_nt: TGTGCCACCAGTGAAGGACCTCCCGGCACTGAGCAGTTCTTC
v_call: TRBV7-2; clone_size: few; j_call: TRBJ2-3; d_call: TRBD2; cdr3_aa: CASSSLAGVIGDTQYF; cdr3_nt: TGTGCCAGCAGCTCCCTAGCGGGAGTCATCGGTGATACGCAGTATTTT
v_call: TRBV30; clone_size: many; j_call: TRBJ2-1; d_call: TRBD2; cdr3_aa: CAWSGALAVYNEQFF; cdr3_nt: TGTGCCTGGAGTGGTGCACTAGCGGTCTACAATGAGCAGTTCTTC
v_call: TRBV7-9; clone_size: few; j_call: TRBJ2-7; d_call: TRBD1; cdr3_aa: CASSLGQGVGYEQYF; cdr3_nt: TGTGCCAGCAGCTTAGGACAGGGGGTAGGCTACGAGCAGTACTTC
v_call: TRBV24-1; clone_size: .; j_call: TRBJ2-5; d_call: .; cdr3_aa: CATSDFLETQYF; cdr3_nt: TGTGCCACCAGTGATTTTCTAGAGACCCAGTACTTC
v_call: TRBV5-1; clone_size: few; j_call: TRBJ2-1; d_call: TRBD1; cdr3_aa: CASSALPGQTYNEQFF; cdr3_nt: TGCGCCAGCAGCGCCCTACCGGGACAGACCTACAATGAGCAGTTCTTC
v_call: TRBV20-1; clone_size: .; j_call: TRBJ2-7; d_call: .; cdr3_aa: CSAPRDTYEQYF; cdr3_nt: TGCAGTGCTCCTAGGGACACGTACGAGCAGTACTTC
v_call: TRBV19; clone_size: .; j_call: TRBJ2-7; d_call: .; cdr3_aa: CASSPTVSSSEQYF; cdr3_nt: TGTGCCAGCAGCCCTACCGTGTCTAGTTCCGAGCAGTACTTC
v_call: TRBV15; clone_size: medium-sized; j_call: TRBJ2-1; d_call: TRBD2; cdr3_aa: CATSRTSGTLPEQFF; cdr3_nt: TGTGCCACCAGCCGTACTAGCGGGACGTTGCCTGAGCAGTTCTTC
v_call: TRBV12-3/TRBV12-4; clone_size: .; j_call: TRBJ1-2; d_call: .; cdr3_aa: CASSLAQGLDGYTF; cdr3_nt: TGTGCCAGCAGTTTAGCGCAGGGATTAGACGGCTACACCTTC
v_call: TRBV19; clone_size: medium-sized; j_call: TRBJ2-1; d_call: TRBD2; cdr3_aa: CASSITTSGRAPQEQFF; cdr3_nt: TGTGCCAGTAGTATAACAACTAGCGGGAGGGCCCCACAAGAGCAGTTCTTC
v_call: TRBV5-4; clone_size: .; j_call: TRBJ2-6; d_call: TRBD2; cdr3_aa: CASSILGGGGANVLTF; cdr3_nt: TGTGCCAGCAGCATCTTGGGGGGGGGTGGGGCCAACGTCCTGACTTTC
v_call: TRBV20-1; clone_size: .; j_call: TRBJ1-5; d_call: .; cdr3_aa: CSARDSFGSNQPQHF; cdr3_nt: TGCAGTGCTAGAGATTCCTTCGGAAGCAATCAGCCCCAGCATTTT
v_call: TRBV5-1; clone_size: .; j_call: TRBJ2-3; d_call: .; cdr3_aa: CASSLATGGTDTQYF; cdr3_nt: TGCGCCAGCAGCTTGGCCACGGGAGGCACAGATACGCAGTATTTT
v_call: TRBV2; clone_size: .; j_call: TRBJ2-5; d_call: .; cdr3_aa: CASSREETQYF; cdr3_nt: TGTGCCAGCAGCAGGGAAGAGACCCAGTACTTC
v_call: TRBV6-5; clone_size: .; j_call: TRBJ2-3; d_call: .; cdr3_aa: CASSYMTGAGTQYF; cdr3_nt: TGTGCCAGCAGTTACATGACAGGTGCAGGTACGCAGTATTTT